The source of this T cell receptor beta chain is a study of somatic mutations in cytotoxic T cells in rheumatoid arthritis. This table comes from immunoSEQ multiplex PCR, and its TCRdb copy is limited to in-frame clones, with some not included. In the table there are thousands of clones, roughly 75% of which are singletons. A remark on this clone: Antigen specificity is unknown.

General study points: Antigenic targets recognized by the expanded CD8+ clones remained undetermined. A single CD8+ clone exceeded 20% of CD8+ cells in about an eighth of the roughly 65 patients. No age-related increase in CD8+ clonality was seen in healthy controls, but one was seen in rheumatoid arthritis patients. For CD8+ T-cell clonality, rheumatoid arthritis patients and age-matched healthy controls did not differ significantly.

Germline V CDR1 and CDR2: MNHNY, SVGAGI (reference sequence). V gave up 0 bases and J gave up 4 bases, with 8 bases separating them. CDR3 size: 14 residues. The chain employs TRBV6-6 and TRBJ2-3, with D hard to call. Sequenced: CD8+ T cells sorted from blood. The source is a woman aged 45-60 years in good health. For the CDR3, the DNA is TGTGCCAGCAGTTACTCGAAAAGCCCAGATACGCAGTATTTT. Translation gives CASSYSKSPDTQYF.